This record looks at one T cell receptor (beta chain) sequence and its context. The antigen is not known. The CDR3 runs 13 residues. Germline V gives CDR1 LNHNV, CDR2 YYDKDF (reference sequence). V was clipped by 8 bases and J by 2 bases, with 12 bases between them. Generated by immunoSEQ multiplex PCR, the TCRdb table keeps only in-frame clones and is missing some. The sample consists of tens of thousands of clones, about 78% of them appearing once. These data originate in a study of CD4 T cells in relation to SARS-CoV-2 and coronaviruses. Before the COVID-19 pandemic, during about 2010-2019, CD4+ T cells were taken from unexposed donors. The cells were cultured for roughly 11 days before CD4+ T cells were isolated.

The receptor was isolated from a human donor in good health. The genes are TRBV15 and TRBJ1-1; no definite D call. The sample comprised CD4+ T cells from PBMCs, cultured in vitro. CDR3 DNA: TGTGCCACCCGAAACACTTATAACACTGAAGCTTTCTTT. Translated: CATRNTYNTEAFF.